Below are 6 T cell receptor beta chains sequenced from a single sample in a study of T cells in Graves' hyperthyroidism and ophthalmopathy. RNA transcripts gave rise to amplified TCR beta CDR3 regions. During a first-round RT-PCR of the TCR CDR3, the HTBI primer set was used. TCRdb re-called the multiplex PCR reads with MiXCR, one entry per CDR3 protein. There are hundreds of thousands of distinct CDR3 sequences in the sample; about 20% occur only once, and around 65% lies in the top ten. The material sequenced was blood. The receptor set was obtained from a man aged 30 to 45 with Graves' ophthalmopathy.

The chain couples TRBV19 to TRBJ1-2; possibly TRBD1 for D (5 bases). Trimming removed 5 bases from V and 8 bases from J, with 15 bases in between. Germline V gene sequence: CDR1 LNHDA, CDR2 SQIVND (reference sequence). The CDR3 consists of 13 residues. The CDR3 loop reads CASSPGTAWGYTF. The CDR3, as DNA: TGTGCCAGTAGTCCCGGGACGGCGTGGGGCTACACCTTC.

CDR3: CASSLPGRGQPQHF. CDR3 DNA: TGTGCCAGCAGCCTTCCGGGCCGAGGACAGCCCCAGCATTTT. V usage is TRBV5-6 and J usage is TRBJ1-5; D not certain. V shed 4 bases and J shed 7 bases, with 15 bases lying between them. There are 14 residues in the CDR3. Germline loops: CDR1 SGHDT, CDR2 YYEEEE.

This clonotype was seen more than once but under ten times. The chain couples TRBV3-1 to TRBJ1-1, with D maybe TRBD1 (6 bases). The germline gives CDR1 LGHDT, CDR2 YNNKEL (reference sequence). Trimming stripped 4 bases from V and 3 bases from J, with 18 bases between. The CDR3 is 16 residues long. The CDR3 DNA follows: TGTGCCAGCAGCCCAATCCTCGGGGGCGGTGACACTGAAGCTTTCTTT. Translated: CASSPILGGGDTEAFF.

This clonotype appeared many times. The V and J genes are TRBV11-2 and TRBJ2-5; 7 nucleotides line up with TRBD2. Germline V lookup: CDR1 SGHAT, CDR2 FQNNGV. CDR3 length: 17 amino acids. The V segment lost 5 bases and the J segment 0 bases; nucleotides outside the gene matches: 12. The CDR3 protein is CASSPGGLGTYQETQYF. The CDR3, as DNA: TGTGCCAGCAGCCCCGGGGGGTTGGGGACGTACCAAGAGACCCAGTACTTC.

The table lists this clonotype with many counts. CDR3 in DNA: TGTGCCTGGAGTGTACTCCAGGGGCGCACAGATACGCAGTATTTT. Amino acid sequence: CAWSVLQGRTDTQYF. This chain links TRBV30 with TRBJ2-3; D is perhaps TRBD1 (6 bases). Per germline, CDR1 GTSNPN and CDR2 SVGIG (reference sequence). The CDR3 extends over 15 amino acids. Trimming stripped 0 bases from V and 1 base from J, with 11 bases between.

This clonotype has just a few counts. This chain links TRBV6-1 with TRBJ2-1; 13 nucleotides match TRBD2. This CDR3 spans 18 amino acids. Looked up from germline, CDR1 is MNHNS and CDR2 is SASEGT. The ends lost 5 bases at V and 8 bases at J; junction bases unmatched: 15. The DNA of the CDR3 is TGTGCCAGCAGTCACCAACGCCCGGGACTAGCGGGAACCCATGAGCAGTTCTTC. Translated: CASSHQRPGLAGTHEQFF.